By sample share, the clone carrying this T cell receptor beta chain is medium-sized (0.01 to 0.1%). The antigen is unknown. Method: immunoSEQ multiplex PCR; TCRdb's copy keeps in-frame clones and lacks some. The table records 110,000 to 150,000 clones, about 93% of them present only once. The sample is drawn from a study of T cell responses to AZD1222 COVID-19 vaccine. Study-wide findings and caveats: With two AZD1222 doses given, Spike-specific TCR breadth and depth both rose.

There are 12 residues in the CDR3. The V gene's germline CDR1 is SNHLY and CDR2 FYNNEI. Trimming shortened V by 8 bases and J by 0 bases, and 8 bases separated the two germline ends. Sequenced material: peripheral blood, taken on day 0 of AZD1222 vaccination. The TCR comes from an adult in good health. The gene calls are TRBV2 and TRBJ2-7; D not certain. CDR3 DNA sequence: TGTGCCAGCTGGACCCGCTCCTACGAGCAGTACTTC. Its protein product is CASWTRSYEQYF.